This TCR beta chain comes out of a study of blood T cell repertoires in COVID-19. The wider study: Italy, Spain and the United States were the sources of the convalescent and acute COVID-19 samples. Sources were T cells, B-cell-depleted T cells, or PBMCs; the material itself was cDNA or gDNA.

Original processing methods: Reference gene primer amplification gave estimated nucleated cell counts. Generated by immunoSEQ multiplex PCR, the TCRdb table keeps only in-frame clones and is missing some. The DNA was the basis for D and trimming; V, J and clone size are from that table. The table includes about 80,000 clones, roughly 76% detected once. This CDR3 is built from 16 residues. CDR1 and CDR2 (germline): SGHDN, FVKESK. Trimming at V came to 0 bases and at J to 3 bases, leaving 3 bases not matched to a gene. There are a few counts of this clone. This rearrangement joins TRBV14 to TRBJ2-1; TRBD2 aligns across 9 bases. The clonotype was recovered from a man aged 70-80 years with active or convalescent COVID-19. The source material was peripheral blood. The CDR3: CASSQERGGVYNEQFF. CDR3 nucleotide sequence: TGTGCCAGCAGCCAAGAACGCGGGGGGGTCTACAATGAGCAGTTCTTC. The full variable domain, its missing parts supplied by reference TRBV14 and TRBJ2-1, is EAGVTQFPSHSVIEKGQTVTLRCDPISGHDNLYWYRRVMGKEIKFLLHFVKESKQDESGMPNNRFLAERTGGTYSTLKVQPAELEDSGVYFCASSQERGGVYNEQFFGPGTRLTVL.